This T cell receptor beta chain was observed in a study of CD4+ T cells in melanoma. This clone was detected only once. Germline assignment: CDR1 SNHLY and CDR2 FYNNEI. Trimming removed 6 bases from V and 1 base from J, with 11 bases in between. The CDR3 loop spans 14 amino acids. Some clones are missing from TCRdb's copy, which holds only in-frame ones; the method was immunoSEQ multiplex PCR. This table holds some 150,000 clones, about 93% found once. The sequence was obtained from a human donor with melanoma. V gene TRBV2 combines with J gene TRBJ2-3; TRBD1 is a possible D gene (6 bases). CDR3 sequence reads: CASSPRTGTDTQYF. The CDR3 nucleotides are TGTGCCAGCAGCCCCCGGACAGGCACAGATACGCAGTATTTT. The whole variable domain, filled in from reference TRBV2 and TRBJ2-3, reads EPEVTQTPSHQVTQMGQEVILRCVPISNHLYFYWYRQILGQKVEFLVSFYNNEISEKSEIFDDQFSVERPDGSNFTLKIRSTKLEDSAMYFCASSPRTGTDTQYFGPGTRLTVL.